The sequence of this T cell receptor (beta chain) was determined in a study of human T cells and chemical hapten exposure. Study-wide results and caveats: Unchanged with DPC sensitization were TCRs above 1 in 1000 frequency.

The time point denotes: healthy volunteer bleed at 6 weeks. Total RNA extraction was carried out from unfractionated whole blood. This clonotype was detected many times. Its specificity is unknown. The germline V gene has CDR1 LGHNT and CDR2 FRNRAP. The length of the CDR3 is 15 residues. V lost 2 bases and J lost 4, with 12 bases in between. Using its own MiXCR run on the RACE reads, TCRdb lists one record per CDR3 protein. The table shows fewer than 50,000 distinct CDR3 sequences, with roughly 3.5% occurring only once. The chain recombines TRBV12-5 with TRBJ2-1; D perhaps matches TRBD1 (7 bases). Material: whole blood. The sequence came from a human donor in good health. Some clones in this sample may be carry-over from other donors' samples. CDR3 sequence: CASGLWRDRYNEQFF. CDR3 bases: TGTGCTAGTGGTTTGTGGCGGGACAGATACAATGAGCAGTTCTTC.